The 30 T cell receptor beta chains listed next were all sequenced from one sample in a study of T-cell reconstitution after alpha-beta-depleted transplantation in children. Unique molecular identifiers were incorporated when the TCRbeta library was constructed. TCRdb reanalysed the PCR reads using MiXCR and keeps one entry per CDR3 protein. The repertoire holds 230,000 or so distinct CDR3 sequences, 9.7% seen once, with roughly 5.1% in the top ten. The sample was PBMCs from the stem cell graft donor, taken from the stem cell graft. These receptors were collected from a human donor who donated a stem cell graft to a child with SCID.

This clonotype occurred many times. The chain is built from TRBV7-2 and TRBJ1-4; the D is unclear. Between the trimmed V and J ends, which lost 5 bases and 7 bases, there was a span of 20 bases. The CDR3 contains 16 residues. CDR1 and CDR2 (germline): SGHTA, FQGNSA. The chain's CDR3 is CASSPSRAAGSEKLFF. CDR3 sequence (DNA): TGTGCCAGCAGCCCCTCGAGGGCAGCCGGAAGTGAAAAACTGTTTTTT. The full variable domain, its missing parts supplied by reference TRBV7-2 and TRBJ1-4, is GAGVSQSPSNKVTEKGKDVELRCDPISGHTALYWYRQSLGQGLEFLIYFQGNSAPDKSGLPSDRFSAERTGGSVSTLTIQRTQQEDSAVYLCASSPSRAAGSEKLFFGSGTQLSVL.

This clonotype was seen many times. The rearrangement links TRBV5-1 to TRBJ2-3; 7 nucleotides match TRBD1. Germline CDR1 SGHRS, CDR2 YFSETQ. CDR3 length equals 14 residues. Germline trimming cut 4 bases from V and 3 bases from J; bases unmatched to any gene: 5. CDR3: CASSTTTGTDTQYF. CDR3 nucleotides: TGCGCCAGCAGCACCACGACAGGGACAGATACGCAGTATTTT.

This clonotype showed up many times. The CDR3, as DNA: TGCGCCAGCAGCCCTCACTCCGGGACTGAGAACACTGAAGCTTTCTTT. Amino acid sequence: CASSPHSGTENTEAFF. V and J are TRBV5-1 and TRBJ1-1, with D maybe TRBD1 (5 bases). With 4 bases removed from V and 1 base from J, the gap between germline ends came to 17 bases. CDR1 SGHRS and CDR2 YFSETQ come from the germline V gene. This CDR3 has 16 residues. Looking up the rest from reference TRBV5-1 and TRBJ1-1 gives the full variable domain: KAGVTQTPRYLIKTRGQQVTLSCSPISGHRSVSWYQQTPGQGLQFLFEYFSETQRNKGNFPGRFSGRQFSNSRSEMNVSTLELGDSALYLCASSPHSGTENTEAFFGQGTRLTVV.

This sequence joins TRBV18 and TRBJ1-1; no reliable D call. This CDR3 is 13 amino acids long. The V and J ends lost 3 bases and 3 bases respectively, with 8 bases between them. In germline, CDR1 is KGHSH, CDR2 LQKENI. Here the CDR3 DNA reads TGTGCCAGCTCACCGTCGAAGGACACTGAAGCTTTCTTT. Translating it yields CASSPSKDTEAFF. The full variable domain, in which reference TRBV18 and TRBJ1-1 provide the parts outside the CDR3, is NAGVMQNPRHLVRRRGQEARLRCSPMKGHSHVYWYRQLPEEGLKFMVYLQKENIIDESGMPKERFSAEFPKEGPSILRIQQVVRGDSAAYFCASSPSKDTEAFFGQGTRLTVV.

This clonotype was seen a handful of times. The CDR3 bases are TGTGCCAGCAGCTTAGGCCCCCCACAGGGCTCGGGTGAAAAACTGTTTTTT. This codes for CASSLGPPQGSGEKLFF. V is TRBV7-2 and J is TRBJ1-4; maybe TRBD1 (6 bases). The CDR3 totals 17 residues. Per germline, CDR1 SGHTA and CDR2 FQGNSA. Trimming shortened V by 1 base and J by 7 bases, and 19 bases separated the two germline ends.

This clonotype appeared many times. The chain uses TRBV6-6 and TRBJ1-1; D may be TRBD1 (6 bases). Trimming stripped 0 bases from V and 7 bases from J, with 12 bases between. This CDR3 is 14 amino acids long. CDR1 is MNHNY and CDR2 is SVGAGI in the germline V gene (reference sequence). The CDR3 region has the DNA TGTGCCAGCAGTTACTCGAACAGGGTGGGTGAAGCTTTCTTT. Its translation: CASSYSNRVGEAFF.

This clonotype has a count of ten or more. For the CDR3, the DNA is TGCGCCAGCAGCCCCCGAGACAGGGCGGACGCAGATACGCAGTATTTT. It encodes CASSPRDRADADTQYF. The chain combines TRBV4-1 with TRBJ2-3; 7 bases agree with TRBD1. The CDR3 loop spans 16 amino acids. V lost 4 bases and J lost 4; bases outside the gene matches: 11. Per the germline V gene, CDR1 is MGHRA and CDR2 is YSYEKL.

This clonotype came up many times. The rearrangement links TRBV6-4 to TRBJ1-2, with D maybe TRBD1 (5 bases). Trimming left V 2 bases short and J 5 bases short, with 9 bases between. CDR1 and CDR2 from the germline V gene are MRHNA and SNTAGT. This CDR3 has 13 residues. CDR3 sequence: CASSDGTEYGYTF. As DNA, the CDR3 is TGTGCCAGCAGTGACGGGACGGAGTATGGCTACACCTTC.

This clonotype was picked up many times. This chain links TRBV29-1 with TRBJ2-7, with a possible D match to TRBD1 (5 bases). V was cut by 4 bases and J by 3 bases, with 7 bases left in between. Germline loops: CDR1 SQVTM, CDR2 ANQGSEA. There are 11 residues in the CDR3. The CDR3 region is CSVVDSYEQYF. CDR3 bases: TGCAGCGTTGTAGACAGCTACGAGCAGTACTTC.

This clonotype appeared many times. The chain is built from TRBV28 and TRBJ2-4; 7 nucleotides agree with TRBD2. V was pared by 5 bases and J by 9 bases, with 10 bases of the junction left unmatched. Germline CDR1 is MDHEN and CDR2 is SYDVKM. The CDR3 loop spans 14 amino acids. The CDR3 sequence is CASSTWGGSAIQYF. The DNA for the CDR3 is TGTGCCAGCAGTACTTGGGGGGGTTCGGCCATTCAGTACTTC.

The rearrangement uses TRBV15 and TRBJ2-3, with 9 bases identical to TRBD1. The germline CDR1 and CDR2 sequences are LNHNV and YYDKDF (reference sequence). The CDR3 extends over 16 amino acids. Trimming cost V 1 base and J 5 bases; bases outside gene matches: 7. The CDR3 loop reads CATSRGTGGYKDTQYF. CDR3 DNA sequence: TGTGCCACCAGCAGAGGAACAGGGGGCTACAAAGATACGCAGTATTTT.

The sample holds many counts of this clonotype. This chain joins TRBV12-3 or TRBV12-4 and TRBJ1-1; D may be TRBD1 (6 bases). Trimming stripped 5 bases from V and 8 bases from J, with 18 bases between. CDR3 length: 14 amino acids. The CDR3 DNA reads as TGTGCCAGCAGTCCTCCCTGGGGGCGGGTAGAAGCTTTCTTT. This gives the protein CASSPPWGRVEAFF.

This clonotype has at least ten counts. The chain combines TRBV3-1 with TRBJ2-1, with TRBD2 matching 13 bases. The CDR3 runs 16 residues. Germline V gives CDR1 LGHDT, CDR2 YNNKEL (reference sequence). Losses at the gene ends were 4 bases for V and 9 bases for J; bases not matched to a gene: 9. CDR3 loop: CASSPRLAGGGGEQFF. The CDR3 bases are TGTGCCAGCAGCCCCAGACTAGCGGGGGGCGGTGGTGAGCAGTTCTTC.

The table lists this clonotype with a few counts. The chain has TRBV15 and TRBJ2-5, with D possibly being TRBD1 or TRBD2 (5 bases each). The CDR3 is made up of 15 amino acids. Between the trimmed V and J ends, which lost 0 bases and 7 bases, there was a span of 15 bases. Per germline, CDR1 LNHNV and CDR2 YYDKDF (reference sequence). The CDR3 bases are TGTGCCACCAGCAGAGATCCCGGGACCACTTCGACCCAGTACTTC. Protein product: CATSRDPGTTSTQYF.

This clonotype was counted many times. The chain couples TRBV7-3 to TRBJ1-1; TRBD1 matches at 9 bases. Looked up from germline, CDR1 is SGHTA and CDR2 is FQGTGA. The trim removed 2 bases at V and 4 bases at J, leaving 11 bases unmatched. CDR3 length: 17 amino acids. CDR3: CASSLVGGTGSSTEAFF. The CDR3 bases are TGTGCCAGCAGCTTAGTAGGGGGGACAGGGTCTAGCACTGAAGCTTTCTTT.

The gene calls are TRBV10-1 and TRBJ1-1; no reliable D call. V was trimmed by 0 bases and J by 7 bases, leaving 6 bases between them. The germline gives CDR1 WNHNN, CDR2 SYGVQD (reference sequence). The CDR3 is made up of 12 amino acids. The CDR3 region has the DNA TGCGCCAGCAGTGAGTCGGGGTATGAAGCTTTCTTT. Its translation is CASSESGYEAFF.

This clonotype was seen ten or more times. V and J are TRBV28 and TRBJ2-7, with D unresolved. This CDR3 is built from 12 residues. Germline CDR1 MDHEN, CDR2 SYDVKM. The V gene lost 5 bases and the J gene lost 4 bases, with 9 bases spanning the gap. The CDR3 loop is CASSVSRYEQYF. The CDR3 DNA follows: TGTGCCAGCAGTGTCTCAAGATACGAGCAGTACTTC. The full variable domain, with the rest looked up from reference TRBV28 and TRBJ2-7, is DVKVTQSSRYLVKRTGEKVFLECVQDMDHENMFWYRQDPGLGLRLIYFSYDVKMKEKGDIPEGYSVSREKKERFSLILESASTNQTSMYLCASSVSRYEQYFGPGTRLTVT.

This clonotype was picked up many times. The V call is TRBV15, the J call TRBJ2-1; no clear D gene. The CDR3 loop spans 16 amino acids. V was trimmed by 2 bases and J by 3 bases, leaving 14 bases between them. Germline CDR1 reads LNHNV; CDR2 reads YYDKDF (reference sequence). The CDR3 bases are TGTGCCACCAGCAGAACGACCGTTTTTAGCTACAATGAGCAGTTCTTC. This encodes CATSRTTVFSYNEQFF.

This clonotype was found many times. CDR3 region: CASATYRDYGELFF. The CDR3 DNA reads as TGCGCCAGCGCCACGTACAGGGACTACGGGGAGCTGTTTTTT. This chain joins TRBV5-1 and TRBJ2-2; D may be TRBD2 (7 bases). CDR1 SGHRS and CDR2 YFSETQ come from the germline V gene. The CDR3 length is 14 residues. V gave up 7 bases and J gave up 7 bases, with 17 bases separating them. The full variable domain, in which reference TRBV5-1 and TRBJ2-2 provide the parts outside the CDR3, is KAGVTQTPRYLIKTRGQQVTLSCSPISGHRSVSWYQQTPGQGLQFLFEYFSETQRNKGNFPGRFSGRQFSNSRSEMNVSTLELGDSALYLCASATYRDYGELFFGEGSRLTVL.

For this clonotype: A much larger clonotype is one base distant, so this may be a read error. This chain uses TRBV5-1 with TRBJ2-7, with TRBD1 matching over 12 bases. Germline-derived CDR1 and CDR2 are SGHRS and YFSETQ. This CDR3 comprises 15 residues. The V gene end was trimmed by 1 base and the J gene end by 6 bases; junction bases not matched to a gene: 5. The CDR3 DNA is TGCGCCAGCAGCTTGTTAGGGACAGGGGGCTTCGAGCAGTACTTC. It translates to CASSLLGTGGFEQYF.

There are many counts of this clonotype. The chain joins TRBV27 to TRBJ1-5, with TRBD1 identical over 8 bases. This CDR3 region has 15 residues. V lost 5 bases and J lost 2; bases outside the gene matches: 5. The germline V gene has CDR1 MNHEY and CDR2 SMNVEV (reference sequence). CDR3 loop: CASSRLTGGNQPQHF. The CDR3 nucleotides are TGTGCCAGCAGTCGTCTGACAGGGGGCAATCAGCCCCAGCATTTT.

This clonotype was counted ten times or more. The chain couples TRBV2 to TRBJ1-5; D gene uncertain. The CDR3 has 14 residues. Looked up from germline, CDR1 is SNHLY and CDR2 is FYNNEI. The V gene lost 1 base and the J gene lost 9 bases, with 13 bases spanning the gap. This chain's CDR3 is CASSEGGEDLPQHF. The CDR3 DNA follows: TGTGCCAGCAGTGAAGGGGGAGAGGATTTGCCCCAGCATTTT.

The genes are TRBV6-4 and TRBJ1-5; D remains ambiguous. There are 14 residues in the CDR3. V shed 2 bases and J shed 0 bases, with 5 bases lying between them. The germline V gene has CDR1 MRHNA and CDR2 SNTAGT. CDR3 in amino acids: CASSDGASNQPQHF. For the CDR3, the DNA is TGTGCCAGCAGTGACGGTGCTAGCAATCAGCCCCAGCATTTT.

This clonotype was observed at least ten times. The chain combines TRBV5-1 with TRBJ2-2; D uncertain. Germline CDR1 and CDR2: SGHRS and YFSETQ. V lost 0 bases and J lost 6, with 6 bases in between. CDR3 length: 13 residues. The CDR3 reads CASSLAVAGELFF. CDR3 nucleotide sequence: TGCGCCAGCAGCTTGGCGGTCGCCGGGGAGCTGTTTTTT.

This clonotype has at least ten counts. The chain is built from TRBV20-1 and TRBJ2-1, with 8 nucleotides matching TRBD1. V trimming: 5 bases; J trimming: 4 bases; junction bases outside the gene matches: 13. This CDR3 comprises 16 residues. The germline CDR1 and CDR2 sequences are DFQATT and SNEGSKA (reference sequence). Here the CDR3 reads CSAFQTGALQYNEQFF. CDR3 DNA sequence: TGCAGTGCTTTTCAGACAGGGGCCCTACAGTACAATGAGCAGTTCTTC.

This clonotype was detected many times. V usage is TRBV5-1 and J usage is TRBJ1-1; no clear D. This CDR3 is 14 amino acids long. Germline V gene sequence: CDR1 SGHRS, CDR2 YFSETQ. The V gene lost 4 bases and the J gene lost 6 bases, with 16 bases spanning the gap. The CDR3 nucleotides are TGCGCCAGCAGCGCCGACAATGGACTGGCTGAAGCTTTCTTT. As protein: CASSADNGLAEAFF.

A few counts support this clonotype. The J gene is TRBJ1-1, the V gene TRBV7-9, with 7 bases identical to TRBD1. The CDR3 runs to 14 residues. Germline V gene lookup returns CDR1 SEHNR and CDR2 FQNEAQ (reference sequence). Losses at the gene ends were 7 bases for V and 3 bases for J; bases not matched to a gene: 8. CDR3 sequence: CASNKRQGDTEAFF. The CDR3, as DNA: TGTGCCAGCAACAAGAGACAGGGTGACACTGAAGCTTTCTTT.

This clonotype was seen at least ten times. The J gene is TRBJ1-6, the V gene TRBV4-1, with D tentatively TRBD1 (6 bases). Between the trimmed V and J ends, which lost 4 bases and 5 bases, there was a span of 12 bases. The CDR3 consists of 15 residues. CDR1 and CDR2 (germline): MGHRA, YSYEKL. The CDR3 bases are TGCGCCAGCAGCCTTCGACAGGTGAATAATTCACCCCTCCACTTT. This sequence encodes CASSLRQVNNSPLHF.

In its sample, this clonotype was seen many times. This chain joins TRBV7-9 and TRBJ1-2, with D unclear. Germline V gene data show CDR1 as SEHNR and CDR2 as FQNEAQ (reference sequence). This CDR3 has 11 residues. The V gene lost 5 bases and the J gene lost 4 bases, with 5 bases spanning the gap. The CDR3 here is CASSPPYGYTF. The CDR3 DNA sequence: TGTGCCAGCAGCCCCCCCTATGGCTACACCTTC.

This clonotype was observed at least ten times. The rearrangement joins TRBV4-2 to TRBJ2-3; the D is unclear. With 1 base removed from V and 3 bases from J, the gap between germline ends came to 17 bases. The germline V gene encodes CDR1 LGHNA and CDR2 YNFKEQ. CDR3 length equals 17 residues. The CDR3 sequence is CASSQGPGPGETDTQYF. The CDR3 DNA reads as TGTGCCAGCAGCCAAGGTCCCGGGCCCGGTGAGACAGATACGCAGTATTTT.